This TCR beta chain is drawn from a study of post-analysis software for immune sequencing data (dated by TCRdb to between 2014 and 2017). With respect to the entire study: The recorded disease courses included relapsing-remitting, secondary progressive and progressive-relapsing multiple sclerosis, and some patients had no subtype annotation. A subset of samples was prepared in parallel using single-end sample barcoding, then pooled and co-amplified after Illumina adapter ligation. Patient repertoires were compared against roughly 12 previously published healthy control repertoires from donors aged about 6 to 27 years.

To demonstrate the VDJtools post-analysis software, the study profiled TCR beta repertoires from the peripheral blood of 13 young patients with multiple sclerosis. Multiple sclerosis patients were children and adolescents aged about 6 to 17 years. Note on this clonotype: Its specific antigen is unknown. No base quality values were provided; no much bigger clone lies one nucleotide off.

The library was obtained by PCR. Sequencing relied on an Illumina HiSeq 2500. Unique molecular identifiers were incorporated into TCR beta cDNA libraries to reduce PCR and sequencing biases. Roughly 500,000 cDNA molecules were obtained for every 1 to 10 million input T cells, so each molecule roughly corresponded to one T cell. The patient libraries were prepared and sequenced with the same protocol used for the earlier healthy control dataset. Within a given batch, samples were prepared together, multiplexed and sequenced on the same HiSeq lane. As for the authors' bioinformatics: MIGEC handled the raw barcoded reads, throwing out single-read molecular identifier groups before consensus assembly and CDR3 extraction. VDJtools was used for post-analysis of the clonotype tables, and diversity was normalized by down-sampling every dataset to the size of the smallest sample. To correct batch-related cross-sample contamination, repertoire overlap clustering matched CDR3 amino acid sequences but not nucleotide sequences. Starting from the raw public reads, TCRdb applied fastp trimming at Q25, assembled clones with MiXCR and retained in-frame beta chains. Each record represents a unique CDR3 protein, reported with the most common genes and DNA among its rows. The V and J calls and clone size come from TCRdb's table, not from the authors' own analysis. The sample table shows 600,000 to 700,000 distinct CDR3 sequences, and 55% to 70% are seen once. The ten largest clones capture over 9% of the sample.

Overall results and qualifications from the work: Direct clustering with F measure showed strong co-clustering of samples prepared in the same batch, prompting a batch-effect correction. Normalized Chao1 diversity was significantly lower in multiple sclerosis patients than controls, suggesting substantial peripheral T-cell clonal expansion. Significantly higher frequencies in patients than in controls were found for a few TRBV segments, including TRBV5-6, TRBV5-1 and TRBV20-1. The multiple sclerosis patient group was slightly younger than the control group.

Including the terminal cysteine and phenylalanine, the CDR3 comprises 14 residues. Solely the CDR3 DNA is kept, with 42 bases framed from the first base. CDR1 and CDR2 were assigned from the germline V gene as SGHRS and YFSETQ. Trimming takes 0 bases off V and 6 bases off J; junction bases not matched to a gene: 3. The chain is encoded by TRBV5-1 joined to TRBJ2-3; 8 central bases correspond to TRBD2. The receptor comes from a girl aged 2 to 9 with multiple sclerosis. Source material: blood. The DNA is as follows: TGCGCCAGCAGCTTGGTACTAGCGGCCGATACGCAGTATTTT. It translates to CASSLVLAADTQYF. With all but the CDR3 taken from the reference TRBV5-1 and TRBJ2-3 genes, the full variable domain is: KAGVTQTPRYLIKTRGQQVTLSCSPISGHRSVSWYQQTPGQGLQFLFEYFSETQRNKGNFPGRFSGRQFSNSRSEMNVSTLELGDSALYLCASSLVLAADTQYFGPGTRLTVL.